These T cell receptor beta chains were read from a single sample in a study of cytomegalovirus exposure and HLA in healthy donors. Some clones are missing from TCRdb's copy, which holds only in-frame ones; the method was immunoSEQ multiplex PCR. This table has tens of thousands of clones, around 89% appearing once. The sequenced material came from PBMCs. The receptors originated from a woman under 30 in good health and CMV-seronegative. Both conserved end residues are part of each CDR3. The D gene is left open where the match is weak. Part of the rows lack a size; the others show once, few, many or a class for expanded clones.

NA | TRBJ2-3 | TRBV15 | NA | CATGRVGESQYF | TGTGCCACCGGACGAGTCGGGGAGAGCCAGTATTTT
NA | TRBJ2-7 | TRBV28 | TRBD2 | CASSLSGISYEQYF | TGTGCCAGCAGTTTGAGCGGGATCTCCTACGAGCAGTACTTC
NA | TRBJ1-4 | TRBV9 | TRBD1 | CASSDPRGPSREKLFF | TGTGCCAGCAGCGACCCCAGGGGGCCTTCTCGAGAAAAACTGTTTTTT
NA | TRBJ2-1 | TRBV7-3 | NA | CASSAQVASNEQFF | TGTGCCAGCAGCGCCCAGGTTGCCTCCAATGAGCAGTTCTTC
once | TRBJ2-2 | TRBV19 | NA | CASVQNTANTGELFF | TGTGCCAGTGTACAGAACACCGCGAACACCGGGGAGCTGTTTTTT
NA | TRBJ2-1 | TRBV6-5 | TRBD2 | CASSSTSGGNEQFF | TGTGCCAGCAGTTCGACTAGCGGGGGCAATGAGCAGTTCTTC
NA | TRBJ2-5 | TRBV4-3 | TRBD2 | CASSQEVLRTRGSFRQETQYF | TGCGCCAGCAGCCAAGAGGTCCTTCGGACTAGAGGAAGTTTTAGGCAAGAGACCCAGTACTTC
medium-sized | TRBJ1-2 | TRBV7-8 | NA | CASSLNLRVGQTIYGYTF | TGTGCCAGCAGCCTGAACCTAAGGGTCGGACAGACTATCTATGGCTACACCTTC
NA | TRBJ2-2 | TRBV28 | TRBD1 | CASSLSGQGNGELFF | TGTGCCAGCAGTTTATCGGGACAGGGTAACGGGGAGCTGTTTTTT
once | TRBJ2-7 | TRBV6-5 | TRBD2 | CASSMTSGSQYEQYF | TGTGCCAGCAGTATGACTAGCGGGAGCCAGTACGAGCAGTACTTC
NA | TRBJ2-7 | TRBV30 | NA | CAWSVGGSRPYEQYF | TGTGCCTGGAGTGTAGGAGGGTCCAGGCCTTACGAGCAGTACTTC
NA | TRBJ2-7 | TRBV27 | TRBD2 | CASSFGAGGYEQYF | TGTGCCAGCAGTTTTGGAGCGGGAGGGTACGAGCAGTACTTC
NA | TRBJ2-3 | TRBV4-3 | NA | CASSQTRLDTQYF | TGCGCCAGCAGCCAGACCAGGCTAGATACGCAGTATTTT
NA | TRBJ2-7 | TRBV25-1 | NA | CASNGVGSYEQYF | TGTGCCAGCAATGGAGTTGGGTCCTACGAGCAGTACTTC
NA | TRBJ1-1 | TRBV19 | NA | CASSIRDWNTEAFF | TGTGCCAGTAGTATACGAGATTGGAACACTGAAGCTTTCTTT
NA | TRBJ2-7 | TRBV6-5 | NA | CASSGNRDSYEQYF | TGTGCCAGCAGTGGGAACAGGGATTCCTACGAGCAGTACTTC